Listed below are T cell receptor beta chains from one sample, sequenced in a study of blood T cell repertoires in COVID-19. Data came from immunoSEQ multiplex PCR; TCRdb stores just in-frame clones and leaves some out. The sample lists around 82,000 clones, about 89% seen once, with 12% in the top ten. The sequenced sample was peripheral blood. These receptors all stem from a man in his 70s with active or convalescent COVID-19. Both conserved end residues are part of each CDR3. D genes are given only for firm matches. Where a row states a size, it is once, few, many or the class of an expanded clone; other rows omit it.

D	J	size	V	length	DNA	CDR3
.	TRBJ1-5	.	TRBV7-6	14	TGTGCCAGCAGCTCAGGTTCTAGCAATCAGCCCCAGCATTTT	CASSSGSSNQPQHF
TRBD1	TRBJ1-4	.	TRBV4-3	14	TGCGCCAGCAGCCAAGACACAGGGGTTGAAAAACTGTTTTTT	CASSQDTGVEKLFF
.	TRBJ1-2	.	TRBV6-6	14	TGTGCCAGCAAAACGGGAGGGACTAACTATGGCTACACCTTC	CASKTGGTNYGYTF
TRBD2	TRBJ2-1	once	TRBV5-1	16	TGCGCCAGCAGCTGGGCGGGGGGGAGCTCCTACAATGAGCAGTTCTTC	CASSWAGGSSYNEQFF
.	TRBJ1-4	.	TRBV19	17	TGTGCCAGTAGTATACCCCGTCAACAGGCGGTTAATGAAAAACTGTTTTTT	CASSIPRQQAVNEKLFF
.	TRBJ1-4	once	TRBV27	14	TGTGCCAGCAGTTTCGGGGGGTATAATGAAAAACTGTTTTTT	CASSFGGYNEKLFF
TRBD1	TRBJ1-2	.	TRBV6-5	15	TGTGCCAGCAGAAGAGAGGACAGGGTTCTTCGTGGCTACACCTTC	CASRREDRVLRGYTF
TRBD1	TRBJ1-2	.	TRBV18	17	TGTGCCAGCTCACCATACCGGGACAGCAGGTCTAACTATGGCTACACCTTC	CASSPYRDSRSNYGYTF
.	TRBJ1-1	.	TRBV14	14	TGTGCCAGCAGCCAAACAGGGTGGGGGACTGAAGCTTTCTTT	CASSQTGWGTEAFF
.	TRBJ2-3	.	TRBV5-1	15	TGCGCCAGCAGCCTGTCCTTGGGGGGACGGGATACGCAGTATTTT	CASSLSLGGRDTQYF